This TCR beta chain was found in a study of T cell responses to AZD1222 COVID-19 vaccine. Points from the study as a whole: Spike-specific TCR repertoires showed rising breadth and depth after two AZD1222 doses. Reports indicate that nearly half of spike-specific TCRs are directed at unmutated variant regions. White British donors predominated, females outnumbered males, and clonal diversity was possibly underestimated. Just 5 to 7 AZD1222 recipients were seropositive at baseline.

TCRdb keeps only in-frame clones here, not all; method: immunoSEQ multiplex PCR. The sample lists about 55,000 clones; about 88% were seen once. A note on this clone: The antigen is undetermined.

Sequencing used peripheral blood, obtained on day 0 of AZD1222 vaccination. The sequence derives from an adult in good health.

DNA for the CDR3: TGTGCCAGCAGCCGTCGACAGGGACACGAGCAGTACTTC. It specifies CASSRRQGHEQYF. The V gene is TRBV11-3, the J gene TRBJ2-7; TRBD1 matches at 7 bases. Germline loops: CDR1 SGHNT, CDR2 YENEEA. The V segment lost 5 bases and the J segment 5 bases; nucleotides outside the gene matches: 6. CDR3 size: 13 residues.